This T cell receptor (beta chain) came from a study of PD-L1 blockade in urothelial cancer listed by TCRdb under 2017. Regarding the study in general: All patients started therapy in about 2014 and received atezolizumab 1,200 mg intravenously every 3 weeks. Blood samples were analyzed 3 weeks after the start of treatment (second dose) and 6 weeks after the start of treatment. Durable clinical benefit meant progression-free survival longer than 6 months, and TCR features were also tested against progression-free and overall survival. TCR sequencing covered pretreatment tumor samples and matched, serially collected peripheral blood taken before and after atezolizumab treatment. An ECOG performance status of 0 or 1 was recorded for the patients, and 0 to 3 prior chemotherapy regimens had been received by the patients. An exploratory multi-omic analysis was conducted of the somatic, immune and clinical correlates of response to PD-L1 blockade with atezolizumab in urothelial cancer. Pretreatment blood TCR-seq was available for twenty-nine patients, at least one posttreatment blood collection was obtained for 25 or so patients, and tumor TCR-seq was available for 25 or so patients. In the same patients who had TCR sequencing, pretreatment tumors also underwent whole exome sequencing and RNA sequencing. A median of 141,255 T cells and 80,000 to 95,000 unique TCRs was obtained from blood samples, and a median clonality of approximately 0.08 was observed. Durable clinical benefit was achieved by nine patients but not by the remaining 20. Twenty-five of 29 patients were identified as males with urothelial cancer of bladder origin, and a prior smoking history was reported by 18 of 29 patients. General findings and caveats noted by the study authors: Because the sample size was small (n of about 29) and many exploratory analyses were performed, the results are intended to be hypothesis-generating. Among patients with durable benefit, tumor-associated TCR clones showed greater expansion in peripheral blood 3 weeks after treatment started (n ≈ 20, p = 0.022). A pretreatment peripheral blood TCR clonality below the median was linked to improved progression-free and overall survival.

Synthetic TCR analog templates were spiked into each PCR so that absolute template abundance could be estimated from read counts. The immunoSEQ assay used bias-controlled V and J gene primers to amplify TCRbeta CDR3 regions from genomic DNA. Sequencing of rearranged TCRbeta segments was performed at approximately 20X coverage. Concerning the study's data processing: Clustering was used to correct sequencing errors, and CDR3s were annotated against IMGT to assign V, D and J genes. Downstream analyses used only productive TCRbeta rearrangements, leaving out any out-of-frame or stop-codon sequences. Clonality was calculated as one minus the Shannon entropy normalized by the log of the number of unique productive sequences. Clones differing between time points or between blood and tumor were identified by Fisher's exact test with Benjamini-Hochberg correction at adjusted p below 0.01. TCRdb's version of the immuneACCESS table is confined to in-frame rearrangements and falls short of the full clone set. An unresolved V gene accounts for under half of the shortfall where checked; the remainder is of unknown origin. V and J calls and clone size follow that table, whereas D and trimming were derived from the DNA. This sample gives more than 90,000 clones in total; approximately 87% of them show up just once. In total, the top ten clones hold under 8.5% of the sample.

The label giving this sample's time point can be read as: peripheral blood 6 weeks after treatment start. The cohort comprised 25 to 30 patients with locally advanced or metastatic urothelial carcinoma treated at Memorial Sloan Kettering on a trial protocol. Peripheral blood mononuclear cells were collected pretreatment and during treatment, with between 1 and 8 total time points obtained per patient. The Qiagen DNeasy Blood extraction kit was used to purify genomic DNA from total PBMCs and from tumor samples. PBMCs were collected pretreatment and during treatment and were isolated and stored as previously described. On this clone: Its antigen is currently not known. No quality values exist for individual bases; no much larger clone is one base distant.

This sample comprised PBMCs, obtained around atezolizumab (anti-PD-L1) treatment. This TCR came from a man in his 70s with urothelial cancer.

CDR3 reads: CASSPRLAGVKEQYF. The DNA sequence follows: TGTGCCAGCAGCCCCCGTTTAGCGGGAGTCAAGGAGCAGTACTTC. Recombination joined TRBV11-3 with TRBJ2-7; 9 central bases correspond to TRBD2. The germline V gene yields SGHNT for CDR1 and YENEEA for CDR2. From the cysteine through the phenylalanine, the CDR3 covers 15 amino acids. The retained sequence is limited to the CDR3, 45 bases, with the frame set at the first base. V has 5 bases trimmed and J has 7 bases trimmed; junction bases matching no gene number 12. With the portions outside the CDR3 filled from the reference TRBV11-3 and TRBJ2-7 genes, the complete variable region becomes EAGVVQSPRYKIIEKKQPVAFWCNPISGHNTLYWYLQNLGQGPELLIRYENEEAVDDSQLPKDRFSAERLKGVDSTLKIQPAELGDSAVYLCASSPRLAGVKEQYFGPGTRLTVT.